The T cell receptor (beta chain) under discussion was sequenced for a study of control samples from healthy donors and cancer patients. The assay was immunoSEQ multiplex PCR, and TCRdb's table has in-frame clones only and misses some. Among some 200,000 clones, 91% were seen once, and the ten largest hold 1.5%. The length of the CDR3 is 14 residues. The J segment lost 7 bases and the V segment lost 3 bases, leaving 5 bases of the junction unmatched. In germline, CDR1 is SNHLY, CDR2 FYNNEI. The clonotype comes from a young woman in good health. The sequencing sample was made of blood. V gene TRBV2 combines with J gene TRBJ2-3, with 9 bases matching TRBD2. CDR3 protein: CASSERGGRYTQYF. Written as DNA, the CDR3 is TGTGCCAGCAGTGAGCGGGGGGGCCGATATACGCAGTATTTT. The complete variable domain, with remaining parts taken from reference TRBV2 and TRBJ2-3, reads EPEVTQTPSHQVTQMGQEVILRCVPISNHLYFYWYRQILGQKVEFLVSFYNNEISEKSEIFDDQFSVERPDGSNFTLKIRSTKLEDSAMYFCASSERGGRYTQYFGPGTRLTVL.